The T cell receptor (beta chain) under discussion was sequenced for a study of blood T cells in healthy people across ages. A second PCR of 7 to 11 cycles used a sample-barcoded 5' primer and a J-beta primer mix. A tag from a template-switch adaptor with 12 random nucleotides marked each cDNA molecule. TCRdb itself ran the 5' RACE reads through MiXCR, one entry per CDR3 protein. Of approximately 1.5 million distinct CDR3 sequences in the sample, approximately 32% were seen once. The CDR3 length is 14 residues. V gave up 2 bases and J gave up 2 bases, with 4 bases separating them. Germline values: CDR1 SEHNR, CDR2 FQNEAQ (reference sequence). This clonotype came up many times.

This clonotype was obtained from a woman aged 25 to 39 in good health. The gene calls are TRBV7-9 and TRBJ2-6; D unclear. Sequencing was done on a sample of blood. The CDR3 region is CASSLTAGANVLTF. In DNA, the CDR3 is TGTGCCAGCAGCTTAACGGCTGGGGCCAACGTCCTGACTTTC.